This T cell receptor (beta chain) was recovered during a study of OX40 agonist ivuxolimab in advanced cancers. Overall study results and limits: Some nonresponders likewise displayed low normalized T-cell clonal expansion. It was not determined which antigens were specifically recognized by the peripheral T cells that had undergone clonal expansion. By week 6 at 0.1 to 3.0 mg/kg, blood CD4+ and CD8+ T cells had expanded clonally.

With V trimmed by 7 bases and J by 3 bases, 7 bases remained unmatched. Germline lookup yields CDR1 LNHDA and CDR2 SQIVND (reference sequence). The CDR3 sequence is 15 residues long. Repertoires were generated with immunoSEQ multiplex PCR, while TCRdb's copy carries only in-frame clones and drops some. The sample lists 60,000 to 85,000 clones; roughly 90% were seen once. About this clone itself: Its antigen remains unidentified.

The clonotype originates from an adult with an advanced solid tumor such as melanoma, head and neck, liver or kidney cancer. The chain couples TRBV19 to TRBJ2-5; 11 nucleotides agree with TRBD2. Specimen: CD4+ or CD8+ T cells sorted from blood, collected in a trial of the OX40 agonist ivuxolimab. CDR3 DNA: TGTGCCAGTACCACTAGCGGGAGACCCGAAGAGACCCAGTACTTC. Translated: CASTTSGRPEETQYF. The entire variable domain, with the rest obtained from reference TRBV19 and TRBJ2-5, is as follows: DGGITQSPKYLFRKEGQNVTLSCEQNLNHDAMYWYRQDPGQGLRLIYYSQIVNDFQKGDIAEGYSVSREKKESFPLTVTSAQKNPTAFYLCASTTSGRPEETQYFGPGTRLLVL.